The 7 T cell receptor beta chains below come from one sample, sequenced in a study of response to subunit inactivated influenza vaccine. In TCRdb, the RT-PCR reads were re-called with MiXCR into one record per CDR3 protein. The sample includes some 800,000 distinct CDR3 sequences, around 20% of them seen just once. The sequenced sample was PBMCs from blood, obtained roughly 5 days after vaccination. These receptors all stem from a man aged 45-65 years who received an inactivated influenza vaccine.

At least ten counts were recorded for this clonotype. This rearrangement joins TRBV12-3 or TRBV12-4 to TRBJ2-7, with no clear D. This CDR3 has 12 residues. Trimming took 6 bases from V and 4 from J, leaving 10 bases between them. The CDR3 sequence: CASSPIPYEQYF. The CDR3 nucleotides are TGTGCCAGCAGCCCTATACCGTACGAGCAGTACTTC.

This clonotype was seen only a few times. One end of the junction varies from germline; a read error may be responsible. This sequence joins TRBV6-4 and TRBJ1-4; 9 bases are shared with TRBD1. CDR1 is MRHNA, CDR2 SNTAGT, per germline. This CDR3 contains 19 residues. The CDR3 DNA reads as TGTGCCAGCAGTAACTCCCACAGGGGGCGACCCTCAACTAATGAAAAACTGTTTTTT. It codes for CASSNSHRGRPSTNEKLFF.

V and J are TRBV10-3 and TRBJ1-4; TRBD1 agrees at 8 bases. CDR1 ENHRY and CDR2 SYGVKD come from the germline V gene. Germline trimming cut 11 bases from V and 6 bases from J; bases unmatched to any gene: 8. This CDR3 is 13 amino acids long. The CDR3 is CAGRTGLDEKLFF. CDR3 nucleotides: TGTGCCGGCCGGACAGGGTTGGATGAAAAACTGTTTTTT.

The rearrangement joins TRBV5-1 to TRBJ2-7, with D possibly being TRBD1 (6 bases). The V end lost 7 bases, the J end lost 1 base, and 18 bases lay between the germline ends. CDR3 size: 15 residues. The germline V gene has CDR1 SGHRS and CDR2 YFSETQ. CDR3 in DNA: TGCGCCAGCGCCAATCCGGGGACAACGTCCTACGAGCAGTACTTC. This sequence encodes CASANPGTTSYEQYF.

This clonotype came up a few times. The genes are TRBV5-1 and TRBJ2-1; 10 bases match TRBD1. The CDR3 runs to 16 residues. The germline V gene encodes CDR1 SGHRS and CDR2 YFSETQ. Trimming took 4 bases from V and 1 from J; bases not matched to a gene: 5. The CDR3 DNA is TGCGCCAGCAGCCCGGGGACAGGGGCTTCCTACAATGAGCAGTTCTTC. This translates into CASSPGTGASYNEQFF.

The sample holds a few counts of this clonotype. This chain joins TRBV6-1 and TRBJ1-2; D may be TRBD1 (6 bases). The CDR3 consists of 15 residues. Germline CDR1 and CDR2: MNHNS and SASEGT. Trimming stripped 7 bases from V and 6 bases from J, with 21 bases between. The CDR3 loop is CASTGTWTAGHGYTF. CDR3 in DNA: TGTGCCAGCACCGGCACGTGGACAGCAGGCCATGGCTACACCTTC.

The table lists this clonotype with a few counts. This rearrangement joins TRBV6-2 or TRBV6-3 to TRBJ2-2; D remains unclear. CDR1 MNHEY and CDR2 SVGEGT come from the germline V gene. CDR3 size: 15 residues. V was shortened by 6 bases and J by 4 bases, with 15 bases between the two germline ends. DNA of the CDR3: TGTGCCAGCAGCCACTCTGGACCTTTCACCGGGGAGCTGTTTTTT. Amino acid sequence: CASSHSGPFTGELFF.